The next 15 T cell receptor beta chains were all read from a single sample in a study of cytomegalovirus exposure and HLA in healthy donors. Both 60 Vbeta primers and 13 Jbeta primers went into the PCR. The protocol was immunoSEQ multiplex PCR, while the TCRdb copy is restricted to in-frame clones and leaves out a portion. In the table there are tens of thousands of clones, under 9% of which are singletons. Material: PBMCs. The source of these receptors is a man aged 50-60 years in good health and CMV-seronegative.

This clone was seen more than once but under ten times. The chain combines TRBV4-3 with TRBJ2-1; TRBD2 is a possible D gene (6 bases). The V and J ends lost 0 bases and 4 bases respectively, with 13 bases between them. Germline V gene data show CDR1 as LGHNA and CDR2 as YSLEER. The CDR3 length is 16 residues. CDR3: CASSQEGLPGYNEQFF. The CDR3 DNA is TGCGCCAGCAGCCAAGAGGGACTCCCCGGGTACAATGAGCAGTTCTTC.

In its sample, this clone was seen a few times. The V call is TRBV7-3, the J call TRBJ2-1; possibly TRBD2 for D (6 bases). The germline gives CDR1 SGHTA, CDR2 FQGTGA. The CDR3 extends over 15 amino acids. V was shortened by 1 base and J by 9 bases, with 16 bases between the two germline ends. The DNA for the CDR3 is TGTGCCAGCAGCTTAAGTCCCGGGAGAAGGGTTGAGCAGTTCTTC. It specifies CASSLSPGRRVEQFF.

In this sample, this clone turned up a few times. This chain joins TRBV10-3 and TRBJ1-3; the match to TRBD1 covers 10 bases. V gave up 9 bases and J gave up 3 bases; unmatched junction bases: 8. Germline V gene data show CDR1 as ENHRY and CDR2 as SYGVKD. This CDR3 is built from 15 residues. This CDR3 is CAMSRDRGGGNTIYF. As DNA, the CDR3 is TGTGCCATGAGTAGGGACAGGGGCGGTGGAAACACCATATATTTT.

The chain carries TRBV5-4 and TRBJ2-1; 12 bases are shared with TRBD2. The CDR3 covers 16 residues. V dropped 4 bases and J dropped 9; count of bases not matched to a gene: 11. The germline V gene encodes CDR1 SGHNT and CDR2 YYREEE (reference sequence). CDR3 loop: CASSAASGRVISEQFF. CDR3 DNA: TGTGCCAGCAGCGCAGCTAGCGGGAGGGTAATAAGTGAGCAGTTCTTC.

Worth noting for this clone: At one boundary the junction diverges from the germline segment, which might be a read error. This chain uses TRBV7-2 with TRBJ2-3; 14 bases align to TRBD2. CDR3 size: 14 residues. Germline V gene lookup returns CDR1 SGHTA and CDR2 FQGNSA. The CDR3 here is CASSLAPTSGGDVF. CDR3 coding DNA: TGTGCCAGCAGCTTAGCACCGACTAGCGGGGGGGATGTTTTT.

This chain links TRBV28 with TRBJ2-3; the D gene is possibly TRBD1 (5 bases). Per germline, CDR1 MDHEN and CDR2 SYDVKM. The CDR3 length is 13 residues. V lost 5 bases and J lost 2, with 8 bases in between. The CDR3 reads CASSIQDTDTQYF. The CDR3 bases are TGTGCCAGCAGTATACAGGACACAGATACGCAGTATTTT.

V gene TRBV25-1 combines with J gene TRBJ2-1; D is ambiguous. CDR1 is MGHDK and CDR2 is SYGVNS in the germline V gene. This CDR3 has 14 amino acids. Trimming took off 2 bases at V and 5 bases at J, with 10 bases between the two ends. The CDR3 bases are TGTGCCAGCAGTGAAGCTCCCCTAAACAATGAGCAGTTCTTC. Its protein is CASSEAPLNNEQFF. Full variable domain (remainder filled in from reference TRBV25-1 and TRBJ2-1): EADIYQTPRYLVIGTGKKITLECSQTMGHDKMYWYQQDPGMELHLIHYSYGVNSTEKGDLSSESTVSRIRTEHFPLTLESARPSHTSQYLCASSEAPLNNEQFFGPGTRLTVL.

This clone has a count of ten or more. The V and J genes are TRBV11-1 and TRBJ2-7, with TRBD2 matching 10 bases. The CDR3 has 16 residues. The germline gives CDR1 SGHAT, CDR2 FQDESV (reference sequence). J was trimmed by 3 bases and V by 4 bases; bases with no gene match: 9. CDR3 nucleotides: TGTGCCAGCAGCTCCCGGAGGGTAGCGGGAGGCTACGAGCAGTACTTC. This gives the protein CASSSRRVAGGYEQYF.

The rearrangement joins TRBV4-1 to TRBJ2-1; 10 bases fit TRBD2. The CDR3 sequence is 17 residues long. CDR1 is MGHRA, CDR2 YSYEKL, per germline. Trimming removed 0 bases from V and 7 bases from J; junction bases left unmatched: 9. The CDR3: CASSQEGLAQLFNEQFF. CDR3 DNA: TGCGCCAGCAGCCAAGAGGGACTAGCGCAACTTTTTAATGAGCAGTTCTTC.

The CDR3 DNA sequence: TGCGCCAGCAGCTTACAGGGACTAGCGCGGGAGACCCAGTACTTC. It specifies CASSLQGLARETQYF. The chain joins TRBV5-1 to TRBJ2-5; the match to TRBD2 covers 10 bases. Germline CDR1 and CDR2: SGHRS and YFSETQ. The junction had 6 bases not matched to a gene; V was cut back by 2 bases and J by 5 bases. There are 15 residues in the CDR3.

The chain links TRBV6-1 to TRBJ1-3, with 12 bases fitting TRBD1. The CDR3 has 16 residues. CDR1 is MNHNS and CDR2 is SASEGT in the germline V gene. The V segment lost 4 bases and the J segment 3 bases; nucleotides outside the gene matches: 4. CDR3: CASSGGTGGFGNTIYF. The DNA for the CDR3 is TGTGCCAGCAGTGGCGGGACAGGGGGCTTTGGAAACACCATATATTTT.

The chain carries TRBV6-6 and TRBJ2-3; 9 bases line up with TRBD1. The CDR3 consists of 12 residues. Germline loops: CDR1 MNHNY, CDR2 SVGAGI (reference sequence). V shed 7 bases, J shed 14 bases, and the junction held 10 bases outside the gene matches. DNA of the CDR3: TGTGCCAGCAATTTACAGGGGGCGCGTCGGTATTTT. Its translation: CASNLQGARRYF.

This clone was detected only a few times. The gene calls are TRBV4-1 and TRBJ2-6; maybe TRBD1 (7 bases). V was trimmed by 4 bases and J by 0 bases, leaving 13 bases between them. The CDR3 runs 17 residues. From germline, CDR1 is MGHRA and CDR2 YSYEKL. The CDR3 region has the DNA TGCGCCAGCAGCCCCCAGGGGGGCCACTCTGGGGCCAACGTCCTGACTTTC. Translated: CASSPQGGHSGANVLTF.

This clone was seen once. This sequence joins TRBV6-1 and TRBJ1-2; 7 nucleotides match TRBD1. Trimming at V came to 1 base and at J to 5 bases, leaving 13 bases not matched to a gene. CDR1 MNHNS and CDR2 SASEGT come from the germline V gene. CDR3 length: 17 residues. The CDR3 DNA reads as TGTGCCAGCAGTGAAGGGACAGGAGGACATATAGAATATGGCTACACCTTC. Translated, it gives CASSEGTGGHIEYGYTF.

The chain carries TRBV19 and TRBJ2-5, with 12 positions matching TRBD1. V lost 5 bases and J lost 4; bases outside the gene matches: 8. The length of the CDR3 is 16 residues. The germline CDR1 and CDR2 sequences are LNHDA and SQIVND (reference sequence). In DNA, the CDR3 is TGTGCCAGTAGTGTCCGGGACAGGGGGCGGGGAGAGACCCAGTACTTC. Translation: CASSVRDRGRGETQYF.